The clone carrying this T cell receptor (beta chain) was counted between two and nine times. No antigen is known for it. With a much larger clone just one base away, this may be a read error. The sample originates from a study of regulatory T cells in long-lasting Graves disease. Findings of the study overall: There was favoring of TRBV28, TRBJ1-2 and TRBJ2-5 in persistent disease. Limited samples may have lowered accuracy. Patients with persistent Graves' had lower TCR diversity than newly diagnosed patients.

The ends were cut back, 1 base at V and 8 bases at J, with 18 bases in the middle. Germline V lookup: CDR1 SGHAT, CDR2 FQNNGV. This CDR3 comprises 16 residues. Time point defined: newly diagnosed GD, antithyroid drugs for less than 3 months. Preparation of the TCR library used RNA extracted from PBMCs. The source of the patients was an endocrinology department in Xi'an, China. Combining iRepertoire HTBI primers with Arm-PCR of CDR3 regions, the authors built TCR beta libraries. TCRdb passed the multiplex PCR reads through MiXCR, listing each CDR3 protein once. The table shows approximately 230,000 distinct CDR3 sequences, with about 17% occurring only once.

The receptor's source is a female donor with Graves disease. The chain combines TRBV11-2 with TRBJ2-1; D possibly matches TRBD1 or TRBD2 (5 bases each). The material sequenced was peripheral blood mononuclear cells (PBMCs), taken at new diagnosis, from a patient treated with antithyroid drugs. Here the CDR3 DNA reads TGTGCCAGCAGCTTAGCGGGACGGGGAATAGCTGATGAGCAGTTCTTC. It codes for CASSLAGRGIADEQFF.